Reported below is one TCR beta chain. No antigen is known for it. No per-base quality is available; no much larger clone lies one base away. Other DNA variants within this sample encode the same CDR3. Donors were healthy HIV-negative adults with no recently reported acute infections or vaccinations. Only Caucasian adults living in Nashville, Tennessee, USA were represented among the donors. CD4+ T cells were enriched through magnetic negative selection, after which naive cells were positively selected on CD45RA and the remaining negative fraction served as the memory subset. Blood was obtained by leukapheresis, after which PBMCs were separated by Ficoll-Histopaque density gradient centrifugation and cryopreserved in liquid nitrogen vapor phase. Analytical flow cytometry was used to check the purity and quantity of every magnetically sorted T cell population. Genomic DNA was isolated from every sorted fraction and measured by UV absorbance on a Nanodrop 2000c.

This sample is part of a study of shared clonotypes between healthy human individuals (dated by TCRdb to between 2020 and 2021). Study-level background: The cohort comprised two women and a few men aged 18 to 49 years. To estimate repertoire size and how much clonotypes are shared between individuals, the study performed deep sequencing of blood TCR repertoires from about 5 healthy adults. For each donor, CD4 naive and CD4 memory were each given three plates, CD8 naive was given two plates, and CD8 memory was given one plate. Each donor's leukapheresis produced roughly between roughly 0.85 and 10 billion PBMCs. To increase sequencing depth and limit assay-specific biases, different laboratories used diverse techniques to prepare libraries and sequence TCR repertoires.

Using the deep immunoSEQ assay, TCR CDR3 regions were amplified from genomic DNA by multiplex PCR. Extracted genomic DNA from each cell subset was spread evenly across all wells of several immunoSEQ 96-well plates, with each plate serving as a replicate. For sorted subsets, 200 to 250 ng of genomic DNA, equivalent to about 30,000 T cell genomes, went into each replicate PCR. Purified libraries were quantified with a Qubit 3.0 fluorometer, sized on a Bioanalyzer 2100, and re-quantified with the KAPA Library Quantification kit. Every immunoSEQ 96-well plate was sequenced on a dedicated single-read 150-cycle Illumina NextSeq 550 flow cell. Under the source paper's analysis protocol: Because the immunoSEQ output included only junctional sequences and no quality scores, the filtering could not be the same as the filtering used for full-length reads. Sequences were annotated with PyIR, a Python wrapper for IgBLAST v1.9, and V/J genes and CDR3 were assigned using IMGT germline references. Reads with weak V/J assignments (E-value above 1e-6), missing CDR3, stop codons, out-of-frame junctions, or ambiguous translated residues were removed. A V3J clonotype was defined by an identical inferred V gene, J gene, and CDR3 amino acid sequence. The percentage overlap between two repertoires was calculated by dividing the number of shared unique clonotypes by the size of the smaller repertoire. Richness of each repertoire was evaluated using RTK rarefaction, the Chao1 estimator, and Recon v2.1 estimates of unobserved clonotypes. For all TCRbeta clonotypes obtained by the gDNA method from a handful of donors, generation probabilities were computed with OLGA. This immuneACCESS table, as held by TCRdb, lists in-frame sequences with V and J called but not all clones. Of the missing ones, under half trace to an unresolved V gene in checked studies; the others have no known cause. The V and J calls and clone size were taken over from that table, and D and trimming were inferred from the DNA. This sample gives about 2 million clones in total; approximately 95% of them show up just once. Of the sample, 0.1% to 0.15% falls within the top ten clones.

The paper as a whole reports these results and caveats: Pairwise subsampling led to the expectation that sequencing depth would affect the degree of clonotype sharing among donors. Sampling was restricted to blood, and TCR repertoires in tissues likely differ from the TCR repertoires found in blood. Estimated clonotype richness was generally larger for naive than for memory subsets. About 5% of naive CD4, 3.5% of naive CD8, roughly 2.4% of memory CD4, and 0.35% to 0.5% of memory CD8 clonotypes were shared across several donors. Clonotypes shared by all four sorted-subset donors showed higher generation probabilities than non-shared clonotypes. The genetic and exposure-history diversity represented was limited by the small number of donors. Rarefaction of sorted-subset datasets indicated incomplete sequencing despite the large sequencing depth.

Specimen: naive CD4+ T cells sorted from blood. The sample's cell subset or site, from its label and the paper: CD45RA+ positively selected. The TCR originated in a man in his late teens or twenties in good health.

DNA sequence: TGCGCCAGCAGTGTGGGATACGAGCAGTACTTC. This sequence encodes CASSVGYEQYF. The chain couples TRBV10-1 to TRBJ2-7; the D segment cannot be called with confidence. V sheds 4 bases and J sheds 4 bases, leaving 5 bases between their ends. Spanning cysteine to phenylalanine, the CDR3 consists of 11 amino acids. The only DNA kept is the CDR3, 33 bases in frame from the first base. CDR1 and CDR2 (WNHNN, SYGVQD) derive from the germline V gene (reference sequence).